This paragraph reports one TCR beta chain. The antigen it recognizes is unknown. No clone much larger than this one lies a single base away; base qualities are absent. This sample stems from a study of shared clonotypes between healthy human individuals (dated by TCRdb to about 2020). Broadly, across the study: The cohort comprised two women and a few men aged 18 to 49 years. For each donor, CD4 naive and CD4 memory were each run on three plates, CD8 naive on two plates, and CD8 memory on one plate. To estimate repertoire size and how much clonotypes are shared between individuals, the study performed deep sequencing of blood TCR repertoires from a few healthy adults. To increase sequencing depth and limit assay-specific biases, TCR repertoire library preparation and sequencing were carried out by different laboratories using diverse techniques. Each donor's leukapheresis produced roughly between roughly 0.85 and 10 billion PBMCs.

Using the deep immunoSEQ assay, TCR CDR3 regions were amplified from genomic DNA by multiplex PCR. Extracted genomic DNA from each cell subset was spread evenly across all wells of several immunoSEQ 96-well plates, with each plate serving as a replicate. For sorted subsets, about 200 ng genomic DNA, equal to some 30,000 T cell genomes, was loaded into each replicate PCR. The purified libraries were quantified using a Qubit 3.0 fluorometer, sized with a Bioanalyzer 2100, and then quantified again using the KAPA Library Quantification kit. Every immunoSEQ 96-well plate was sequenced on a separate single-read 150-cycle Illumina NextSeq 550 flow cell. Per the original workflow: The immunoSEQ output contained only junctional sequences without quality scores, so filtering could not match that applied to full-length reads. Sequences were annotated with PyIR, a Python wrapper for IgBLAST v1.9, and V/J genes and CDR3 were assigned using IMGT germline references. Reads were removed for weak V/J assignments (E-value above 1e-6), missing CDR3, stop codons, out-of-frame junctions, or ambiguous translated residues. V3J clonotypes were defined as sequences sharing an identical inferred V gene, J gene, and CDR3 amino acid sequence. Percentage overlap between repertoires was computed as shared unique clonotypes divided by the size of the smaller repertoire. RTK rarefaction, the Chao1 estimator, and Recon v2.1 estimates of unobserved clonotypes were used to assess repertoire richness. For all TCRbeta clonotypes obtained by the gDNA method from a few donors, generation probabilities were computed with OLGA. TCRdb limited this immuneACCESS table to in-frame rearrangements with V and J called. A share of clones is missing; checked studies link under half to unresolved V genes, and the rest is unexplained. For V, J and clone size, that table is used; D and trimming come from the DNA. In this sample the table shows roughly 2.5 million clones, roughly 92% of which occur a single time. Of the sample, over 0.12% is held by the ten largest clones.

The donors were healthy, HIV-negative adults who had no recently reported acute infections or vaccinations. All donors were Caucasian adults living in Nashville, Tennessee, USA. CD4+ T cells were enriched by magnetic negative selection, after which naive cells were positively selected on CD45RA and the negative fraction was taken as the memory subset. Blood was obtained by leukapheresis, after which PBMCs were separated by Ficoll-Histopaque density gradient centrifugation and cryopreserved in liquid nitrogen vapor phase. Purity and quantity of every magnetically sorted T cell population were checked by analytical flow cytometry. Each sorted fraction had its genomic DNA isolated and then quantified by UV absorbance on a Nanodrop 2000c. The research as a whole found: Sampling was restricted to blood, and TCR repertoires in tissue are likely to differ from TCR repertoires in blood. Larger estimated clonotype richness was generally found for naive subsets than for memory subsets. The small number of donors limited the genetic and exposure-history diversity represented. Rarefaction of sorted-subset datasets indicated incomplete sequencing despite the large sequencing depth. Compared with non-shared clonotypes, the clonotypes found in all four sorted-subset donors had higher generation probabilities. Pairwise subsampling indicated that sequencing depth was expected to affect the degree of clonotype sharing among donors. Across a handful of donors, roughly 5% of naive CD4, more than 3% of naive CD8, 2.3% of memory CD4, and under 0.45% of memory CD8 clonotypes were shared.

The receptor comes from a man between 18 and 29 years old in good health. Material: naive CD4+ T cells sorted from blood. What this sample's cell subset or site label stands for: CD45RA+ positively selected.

The CDR3 sequence is CAWRGGGRRGYTF. In nucleotide form, the sequence is TGTGCCTGGAGAGGGGGGGGCAGGCGAGGCTACACCTTC. This chain joins TRBV30 to TRBJ1-2, and the D gene may be TRBD1, 6 bases matching. A distance of 16 bases separates the germline ends of V and J, which lose 3 bases and 8 bases respectively. For CDR1 and CDR2, the germline V gene (reference sequence) lists GTSNPN and SVGIG. The CDR3 holds 13 amino acids from the cysteine to the phenylalanine. Only the CDR3 DNA is retained, 39 bases long and in frame from the first base.